The 29 T cell receptor beta chains given below trace back to one sample, sequenced in a study of shared clonotypes between healthy human individuals (dated by TCRdb to about 2020). Libraries were prepared through the immunoSEQ multiplex PCR assay. As stored in TCRdb, this immuneACCESS dataset retains in-frame rearrangements with V and J assigned. A fraction of the clones does not appear; measured against another copy, unresolved V genes explain less than half of the discrepancy, and the remainder lacks a known reason. Present in this sample are more than 1.2 million clones, less than 99% of which were seen just once. The biggest ten clones account for under 0.45% of the sample. Sequencing used naive CD4+ T cells sorted from blood. The cell subset or site label, read with the paper, signifies: CD45RA+ positively selected. The receptors were gathered from a man aged 25 to 40 in good health.

Written as DNA, the CDR3 is TGTGCCATCAGTGGCCCCGGGACCAGGCCTAGTACGCAGTATTTT. It translates to CAISGPGTRPSTQYF. V and J are TRBV10-3 and TRBJ2-3; D may correspond to TRBD1 or TRBD2 (5 bases each). With 4 bases removed from V and 8 bases from J, the gap between germline ends came to 19 bases. CDR3 size: 15 residues. Germline V gene lookup returns CDR1 ENHRY and CDR2 SYGVKD.

The chain combines TRBV2 with TRBJ2-7, with 7 bases aligning to TRBD1. Germline values: CDR1 SNHLY, CDR2 FYNNEI. Trimming removed 4 bases from V and 5 bases from J; junction bases left unmatched: 8. The CDR3 runs to 14 residues. Here the CDR3 DNA reads TGTGCCAGCAGTGTGGAAAGGGGGCGTAACGAGCAGTACTTC. The encoded protein is CASSVERGRNEQYF.

The chain carries TRBV2 and TRBJ2-7; D might be TRBD2 (6 bases). The germline V gene encodes CDR1 SNHLY and CDR2 FYNNEI. Trimming pared 6 bases from V and 3 bases from J, leaving 15 bases between. CDR3 size: 14 residues. The CDR3 reads CASSRDGGNYEQYF. The DNA of the CDR3 is TGTGCCAGCAGCCGGGACGGAGGGAACTACGAGCAGTACTTC. The full variable domain, rest sourced from reference TRBV2 and TRBJ2-7, is EPEVTQTPSHQVTQMGQEVILRCVPISNHLYFYWYRQILGQKVEFLVSFYNNEISEKSEIFDDQFSVERPDGSNFTLKIRSTKLEDSAMYFCASSRDGGNYEQYFGPGTRLTVT.

CDR3 protein: CASSEVSGWTVSYEQYF. The CDR3 DNA sequence: TGTGCCAGCAGTGAAGTTTCCGGATGGACGGTATCCTACGAGCAGTACTTC. The genes are TRBV6-1 and TRBJ2-7; D uncertain. Trimming took 1 base from V and 1 from J, leaving 17 bases between them. The CDR3 is made up of 17 amino acids. The germline gives CDR1 MNHNS, CDR2 SASEGT.

The CDR3, as DNA: TGTGCCAGCAGTGAAATCAGAGACAGGGCCAATGAAAAACTGTTTTTT. Encoded protein: CASSEIRDRANEKLFF. The J gene is TRBJ1-4, the V gene TRBV6-1; 7 positions match TRBD1. The CDR3 is made up of 16 amino acids. Germline V gives CDR1 MNHNS, CDR2 SASEGT. J was trimmed by 5 bases and V by 2 bases; bases with no gene match: 8.

The rearrangement joins TRBV6-6 to TRBJ1-3; no reliable D call. In germline, CDR1 is MNHNY, CDR2 SVGAGI (reference sequence). The CDR3 is 11 residues long. With 11 bases removed from V and 4 bases from J, the gap between germline ends came to 9 bases. The CDR3 reads CAHAVGNTIYF. CDR3 DNA: TGTGCCCACGCAGTAGGAAACACCATATATTTT.

The rearrangement joins TRBV5-1 to TRBJ1-1; D may be TRBD1 (5 bases). The V gene lost 0 bases and the J gene lost 5 bases, with 14 bases spanning the gap. Per the germline V gene, CDR1 is SGHRS and CDR2 is YFSETQ. CDR3 length: 15 amino acids. CDR3 nucleotides: TGCGCCAGCAGCTTGGACAGGACCGAATGGACTGAAGCTTTCTTT. Protein product: CASSLDRTEWTEAFF.

The chain couples TRBV27 to TRBJ2-2; 11 nucleotides line up with TRBD2. CDR1 and CDR2 from the germline V gene are MNHEY and SMNVEV (reference sequence). After removal of 2 bases from V and 5 bases from J, the junction contained 7 bases not matched to a gene. The CDR3 is 17 residues long. The CDR3 nucleotides read TGTGCCAGCAGTTTAGCCGGGACTAGCGGCAAAACCGGGGAGCTGTTTTTT. As protein: CASSLAGTSGKTGELFF.

The genes are TRBV18 and TRBJ2-5; D is unclear. Germline loops: CDR1 KGHSH, CDR2 LQKENI. V dropped 5 bases and J dropped 2 bases, with 9 bases sitting between them. This CDR3 region has 13 residues. This chain's CDR3 is CASSSLLQETQYF. The DNA for the CDR3 is TGTGCCAGCTCATCTCTTTTACAAGAGACCCAGTACTTC.

The rearrangement links TRBV9 to TRBJ1-1, with a tentative D call TRBD1 (5 bases). This CDR3 spans 15 amino acids. Germline V gene lookup returns CDR1 SGDLS and CDR2 YYNGEE. V lost 3 bases and J 4 bases, leaving 16 bases between the germline ends. CDR3 protein: CASSGAAGRSTEAFF. The CDR3 DNA reads TGTGCCAGCAGCGGGGCGGCAGGGAGGAGCACTGAAGCTTTCTTT.

The chain uses TRBV5-4 and TRBJ2-1; 8 positions agree with TRBD2. Per germline, CDR1 SGHNT and CDR2 YYREEE (reference sequence). This CDR3 is 15 amino acids long. Losses at the gene ends were 2 bases for V and 10 bases for J; bases not matched to a gene: 11. The CDR3 DNA reads TGTGCCAGCAGCTTTACGGCGGGAGGAGGAGGGGAGCAGTTCTTC. Amino acids: CASSFTAGGGGEQFF.

In the case of this clone: The same CDR3 is also encoded by other DNA sequences in this sample. This chain connects TRBV7-9 to TRBJ2-5; D is perhaps TRBD2 (6 bases). The germline gives CDR1 SEHNR, CDR2 FQNEAQ (reference sequence). The CDR3 covers 12 residues. V was trimmed by 3 bases and J by 4 bases, leaving 6 bases between them. This chain's CDR3 is CASSFGGETQYF. CDR3 nucleotide sequence: TGTGCCAGCAGCTTCGGGGGAGAGACCCAGTACTTC.

CDR3 sequence reads: CASRPHPERGQFF. As DNA, the CDR3 is TGCGCCAGCAGGCCCCATCCCGAGAGAGGGCAGTTCTTC. V usage is TRBV10-2 and J usage is TRBJ2-1; D not resolved. The V end was cut by 6 bases, the J end by 12 bases, with 18 bases between. The CDR3 runs 13 residues. The V gene's germline CDR1 is WSHSY and CDR2 SAAADI.

V gene TRBV18 combines with J gene TRBJ2-3, with 9 bases matching TRBD2. The CDR3 spans 16 residues. Losses at the gene ends were 2 bases for V and 3 bases for J; bases not matched to a gene: 6. Germline-derived CDR1 and CDR2 are KGHSH and LQKENI. CDR3 nucleotides: TGTGCCAGCTCACCATCTAGCGGGATGGGTACAGATACGCAGTATTTT. This translates into CASSPSSGMGTDTQYF.

The rearrangement links TRBV11-2 to TRBJ1-1, with D possibly matching TRBD1 (5 bases). V gave up 4 bases and J gave up 4 bases, with 13 bases separating them. The CDR3 runs to 14 residues. Germline V gene data show CDR1 as SGHAT and CDR2 as FQNNGV. CDR3 residues: CASSYIPGGTEAFF. The CDR3 DNA is TGTGCCAGCAGCTACATTCCGGGGGGCACTGAAGCTTTCTTT.

This rearrangement joins TRBV5-5 to TRBJ2-5; D might be TRBD2 (6 bases). CDR1 SGHKS and CDR2 YYEKEE come from the germline V gene (reference sequence). The CDR3 spans 15 residues. Trimming took 4 bases from V and 2 from J, leaving 15 bases between them. The CDR3 DNA sequence: TGTGCCAGCAGCCGTCGAGGACTACCTCAAGAGACCCAGTACTTC. Translating it yields CASSRRGLPQETQYF.

V is TRBV9 and J is TRBJ1-5; D may be TRBD1 (5 bases). The ends were cut back, 0 bases at V and 9 bases at J, with 19 bases in the middle. The germline CDR1 and CDR2 sequences are SGDLS and YYNGEE. The CDR3 consists of 16 residues. CDR3: CASSVDDGNMGGPQHF. The CDR3 coding sequence is TGTGCCAGCAGCGTAGACGACGGTAATATGGGGGGGCCCCAGCATTTT.

The V and J genes are TRBV15 and TRBJ1-2; D gene ambiguous. Germline loops: CDR1 LNHNV, CDR2 YYDKDF (reference sequence). This CDR3 spans 14 amino acids. Trimming shortened V by 5 bases and J by 1 base, and 11 bases separated the two germline ends. CDR3 sequence (DNA): TGTGCCACCAGCCCCCATAGGCTTAACTATGGCTACACCTTC. It specifies CATSPHRLNYGYTF.

Comment on this clone: The junction departs from the called germline gene at one end, perhaps through a read error. Different DNA sequences within this sample yield the same CDR3. The rearrangement uses TRBV7-7 and TRBJ2-1; 9 nucleotides align to TRBD2. Germline V lookup: CDR1 SSHAT, CDR2 FNYEAQ (reference sequence). The CDR3 spans 15 residues. The CDR3 coding sequence is TGTGCTAGCAGCTTAGTGGCGGGAGGGCGCAATGAGCAGTTCTTC. Its translation: CASSLVAGGRNEQFF.

The gene calls are TRBV2 and TRBJ1-2; 9 positions agree with TRBD1. The CDR3 totals 12 residues. J gave up 6 bases and V 6 bases, and 2 bases lay outside the gene matches. Germline V gene data show CDR1 as SNHLY and CDR2 as FYNNEI. The CDR3 loop reads CASSGTGNGYTF. The CDR3 DNA sequence: TGTGCCAGCAGCGGGACAGGGAATGGCTACACCTTC.

V is TRBV5-4 and J is TRBJ1-1; perhaps TRBD1 as D (5 bases). V lost 6 bases to trimming and J lost 3 bases, with 18 bases between them. The CDR3 runs to 15 residues. Per germline, CDR1 SGHNT and CDR2 YYREEE (reference sequence). The CDR3 loop is CASTSDWGGYTEAFF. CDR3 nucleotides: TGTGCCAGCACCTCGGACTGGGGCGGTTACACTGAAGCTTTCTTT. The full variable domain, with the rest looked up from reference TRBV5-4 and TRBJ1-1, is ETGVTQSPTHLIKTRGQQVTLRCSSQSGHNTVSWYQQALGQGPQFIFQYYREEENGRGNFPPRFSGLQFPNYSSELNVNALELDDSALYLCASTSDWGGYTEAFFGQGTRLTVV.

This sequence joins TRBV18 and TRBJ2-3; perhaps TRBD2 as D (6 bases). Germline V gene sequence: CDR1 KGHSH, CDR2 LQKENI. V was pared by 1 base and J by 4 bases, with 18 bases between. The CDR3 sequence is 17 residues long. CDR3 DNA sequence: TGTGCCAGCTCACCACTAGCTGGAGGGGCCGGCGCAGATACGCAGTATTTT. It translates to CASSPLAGGAGADTQYF.

The V and J genes are TRBV18 and TRBJ2-2; D is uncertain. The CDR3 contains 13 residues. Trimming stripped 3 bases from V and 2 bases from J, with 4 bases between. Germline V gene data show CDR1 as KGHSH and CDR2 as LQKENI. The chain's CDR3 is CASSPFNTGELFF. For the CDR3, the DNA is TGTGCCAGCTCACCCTTCAACACCGGGGAGCTGTTTTTT.

V is TRBV5-1 and J is TRBJ2-5; 8 bases map to TRBD1. Germline trimming cut 1 base from V and 2 bases from J; bases unmatched to any gene: 4. Germline V gives CDR1 SGHRS, CDR2 YFSETQ. The CDR3 consists of 15 residues. The CDR3 loop reads CASSLPGTGQETQYF. CDR3 bases: TGCGCCAGCAGCTTGCCGGGGACAGGACAAGAGACCCAGTACTTC.

The chain employs TRBV5-4 and TRBJ2-5, with TRBD1 matching 8 bases. The germline V gene has CDR1 SGHNT and CDR2 YYREEE (reference sequence). Losses at the gene ends were 0 bases for V and 4 bases for J; bases not matched to a gene: 5. The CDR3 sequence is 15 residues long. CDR3 sequence (DNA): TGTGCCAGCAGCTTGGACAGGGGGGTTAGAGAGACCCAGTACTTC. It codes for CASSLDRGVRETQYF.

This clone came up once. CDR3 residues: CASSTLGPTNEKLFF. CDR3 DNA sequence: TGCGCCAGCAGCACCCTGGGCCCCACTAATGAAAAACTGTTTTTT. The V and J genes are TRBV5-1 and TRBJ1-4; D is ambiguous. CDR1 and CDR2 (germline): SGHRS, YFSETQ. V was trimmed by 4 bases and J by 2 bases, leaving 12 bases between them. This CDR3 region has 15 residues.

The rearrangement uses TRBV5-1 and TRBJ2-1, with 7 bases that match TRBD1. Germline V gene sequence: CDR1 SGHRS, CDR2 YFSETQ. Trimming at V came to 3 bases and at J to 6 bases, leaving 12 bases not matched to a gene. There are 16 residues in the CDR3. The CDR3 nucleotides are TGCGCCAGCAGCTCCATACAGGGGAGAGGCTCCAATGAGCAGTTCTTC. This translates into CASSSIQGRGSNEQFF.

J is TRBJ1-2 and V is TRBV4-1, with 10 bases matching TRBD1. Looked up from germline, CDR1 is MGHRA and CDR2 is YSYEKL. V lost 1 base to trimming and J lost 7 bases; unmatched junction nucleotides: 6. The CDR3 spans 15 residues. CDR3 region: CASSQGGQGLRGYTF. The CDR3 DNA is TGCGCCAGCAGCCAAGGGGGACAGGGGTTGCGTGGCTACACCTTC.

The genes are TRBV9 and TRBJ2-3; 9 bases align to TRBD2. The V segment lost 3 bases and the J segment 9 bases; nucleotides outside the gene matches: 11. This CDR3 contains 15 residues. Germline V gene lookup returns CDR1 SGDLS and CDR2 YYNGEE. CDR3 nucleotides: TGTGCCAGCAGCGGTGATGTAGCGGGGGCTGGAACGCAGTATTTT. Protein sequence: CASSGDVAGAGTQYF.